This passage covers 29 T cell receptor beta chains from one sample sequenced in a study of OX40 agonist ivuxolimab in advanced cancers. The assay was immunoSEQ multiplex PCR, and TCRdb's table has in-frame clones only and misses some. The table records fewer than 25,000 clones, about 80% of them present only once. This sample comprised CD4+ or CD8+ T cells sorted from blood, obtained in a trial of the OX40 agonist ivuxolimab. The receptors come from an adult with an advanced solid tumor such as melanoma, head and neck, liver or kidney cancer.

This chain connects TRBV6-1 to TRBJ2-7, with D unclear. V lost 2 bases and J 6 bases, leaving 8 bases between the germline ends. The germline CDR1 and CDR2 sequences are MNHNS and SASEGT. The CDR3 runs 12 residues. CDR3 region: CASSELLIEQYF. DNA of the CDR3: TGTGCCAGCAGTGAATTGTTAATCGAGCAGTACTTC.

The chain recombines TRBV2 with TRBJ1-1; possibly TRBD1 for D (5 bases). Germline lookup yields CDR1 SNHLY and CDR2 FYNNEI. This CDR3 is built from 13 residues. Between the trimmed V and J ends, which lost 2 bases and 2 bases, there was a span of 6 bases. The CDR3 sequence is CASSERGNTEAFF. In DNA, the CDR3 is TGTGCCAGCAGTGAAAGGGGAAACACTGAAGCTTTCTTT.

By sample fraction, this clone is medium-sized (0.01 to 0.1%). The same CDR3 can be traced to other DNA sequences in this sample. This rearrangement joins TRBV5-1 to TRBJ1-1; the match to TRBD1 covers 7 bases. V lost 3 bases, J lost 3 bases, and 5 bases stayed unmatched. This CDR3 contains 14 residues. The germline V gene encodes CDR1 SGHRS and CDR2 YFSETQ. The CDR3: CASSSGGGYTEAFF. CDR3 coding DNA: TGCGCCAGCAGCTCAGGGGGTGGGTACACTGAAGCTTTCTTT. Using reference TRBV5-1 and TRBJ1-1 for the parts outside the CDR3, the full variable domain is KAGVTQTPRYLIKTRGQQVTLSCSPISGHRSVSWYQQTPGQGLQFLFEYFSETQRNKGNFPGRFSGRQFSNSRSEMNVSTLELGDSALYLCASSSGGGYTEAFFGQGTRLTVV.

This clone was observed once. The chain is built from TRBV13 and TRBJ1-3; a weak D match, TRBD1 (6 bases). The CDR3 has 14 residues. V gave up 3 bases and J gave up 0 bases, with 6 bases separating them. Per germline, CDR1 PRHDT and CDR2 FYEKMQ (reference sequence). CDR3 sequence: CASSFRGSGNTIYF. The CDR3 DNA follows: TGTGCCAGCAGCTTCAGGGGCTCTGGAAACACCATATATTTT.

The J gene is TRBJ2-7, the V gene TRBV28; D remains ambiguous. The germline V gene has CDR1 MDHEN and CDR2 SYDVKM. Trimming cost V 6 bases and J 3 bases, with 6 bases left between them. The CDR3 has 11 residues. CDR3 coding DNA: TGTGCCAGCAGATCCGGCTACGAGCAGTACTTC. It encodes CASRSGYEQYF.

This chain links TRBV2 with TRBJ2-2; 9 positions match TRBD1. The trim removed 2 bases at V and 5 bases at J, leaving 6 bases unmatched. CDR3 length equals 16 residues. Germline CDR1 and CDR2: SNHLY and FYNNEI. The CDR3 is CASSESRDRVTGELFF. The CDR3 DNA reads TGTGCCAGCAGTGAATCCCGGGACAGGGTTACCGGGGAGCTGTTTTTT.

The chain links TRBV4-1 to TRBJ2-7; TRBD2 matches 9 bases. The CDR3 is 16 amino acids. Germline V gene sequence: CDR1 MGHRA, CDR2 YSYEKL. J gave up 4 bases and V 0 bases, and 7 bases lay outside the gene matches. Here the CDR3 reads CASSQDVAGASYEQYF. CDR3 DNA sequence: TGCGCCAGCAGCCAAGATGTAGCGGGAGCCTCATACGAGCAGTACTTC.

This chain connects TRBV10-3 to TRBJ2-4; 11 nucleotides align to TRBD2. Germline V lookup: CDR1 ENHRY, CDR2 SYGVKD. CDR3 length: 19 residues. V dropped 4 bases and J dropped 0; count of bases not matched to a gene: 11. CDR3 coding DNA: TGTGCCATCAGTGGGTCGATAGCGGGAGGGAACCTAGCCAAAAACATTCAGTACTTC. Amino acids: CAISGSIAGGNLAKNIQYF.

The chain joins TRBV7-8 to TRBJ2-1; D is perhaps TRBD1 (6 bases). The CDR3 is 15 residues long. V lost 6 bases and J lost 0, with 12 bases in between. Germline lookup yields CDR1 SGHVS and CDR2 FQNEAQ. CDR3 coding DNA: TGTGCCAGCAGTAAAGGGGGTCCCTCCTACAATGAGCAGTTCTTC. This sequence encodes CASSKGGPSYNEQFF.

This clone was counted only a few times. The V call is TRBV5-1, the J call TRBJ2-5, with 7 bases matching TRBD1. Trimming took 1 base from V and 4 from J; bases not matched to a gene: 4. Germline V gene sequence: CDR1 SGHRS, CDR2 YFSETQ. This CDR3 contains 14 residues. DNA for the CDR3: TGCGCCAGCAGCTTGTTTTCAGGGGGAGAGACCCAGTACTTC. Amino acid sequence: CASSLFSGGETQYF.

The chain couples TRBV7-8 to TRBJ2-2; tentatively, D is TRBD1 or TRBD2 (5 bases each). V lost 5 bases and J lost 5, with 18 bases in between. Germline CDR1 SGHVS, CDR2 FQNEAQ. This CDR3 contains 16 residues. The CDR3 DNA follows: TGTGCCAGCAGCCCCTTCAGAGGGGTTGGTACCGGGGAGCTGTTTTTT. Its translation is CASSPFRGVGTGELFF.

The rearrangement joins TRBV2 to TRBJ2-7; TRBD1 is a possible D gene (6 bases). The CDR3 is 12 residues long. In germline, CDR1 is SNHLY, CDR2 FYNNEI. V lost 6 bases and J 4 bases, leaving 10 bases between the germline ends. CDR3 nucleotides: TGTGCCAGCAGGATACAGGGTTACGAGCAGTACTTC. Amino acids: CASRIQGYEQYF.

This clone is medium-sized (0.01 to 0.1%) by share. The gene calls are TRBV9 and TRBJ2-2, with a tentative D call TRBD2 (5 bases). Germline CDR1 reads SGDLS; CDR2 reads YYNGEE. This CDR3 is 15 amino acids long. Trimming took 3 bases from V and 0 from J, leaving 9 bases between them. CDR3 in DNA: TGTGCCAGCAGCGAGGGAGACCCGAACACCGGGGAGCTGTTTTTT. Its translation: CASSEGDPNTGELFF.

The rearrangement uses TRBV9 and TRBJ2-7; the match to TRBD2 covers 10 bases. J was trimmed by 5 bases and V by 0 bases; bases with no gene match: 5. Per germline, CDR1 SGDLS and CDR2 YYNGEE. The CDR3 extends over 15 amino acids. CDR3 residues: CASSVGLAGDHEQYF. The CDR3 DNA follows: TGTGCCAGCAGCGTAGGGCTAGCGGGAGACCACGAGCAGTACTTC.

This chain joins TRBV4-1 and TRBJ2-2; TRBD1 or TRBD2 may be the D gene (6 bases each). The CDR3 has 15 amino acids. Germline lookup yields CDR1 MGHRA and CDR2 YSYEKL. Between the trimmed V and J ends, which lost 8 bases and 7 bases, there was a span of 20 bases. The CDR3, as DNA: TGCGCCAGCTGCGAATTCTGGGGGGCGGGCGGGGAGCTGTTTTTT. This translates into CASCEFWGAGGELFF.

The chain recombines TRBV15 with TRBJ2-3; D uncertain. V lost 3 bases and J lost 4, with 8 bases in between. This CDR3 comprises 13 residues. Germline V gene sequence: CDR1 LNHNV, CDR2 YYDKDF (reference sequence). CDR3 protein: CATSSRRADTQYF. For the CDR3, the DNA is TGTGCCACCAGCAGCCGGAGAGCAGATACGCAGTATTTT.

This clone turned up a few times. The chain combines TRBV6-5 with TRBJ2-2; 8 positions match TRBD2. Germline values: CDR1 MNHEY, CDR2 SVGAGI. The CDR3 contains 16 residues. The junction had 5 bases not matched to a gene; V was cut back by 4 bases and J by 1 base. CDR3 nucleotides: TGTGCCAGCAGTTTCCGGGGGACTAGGAACACCGGGGAGCTGTTTTTT. Its translation is CASSFRGTRNTGELFF.

The chain recombines TRBV29-1 with TRBJ2-7; 9 bases line up with TRBD2. The J segment lost 0 bases and the V segment lost 8 bases, leaving 5 bases of the junction unmatched. Germline values: CDR1 SQVTM, CDR2 ANQGSEA. CDR3 length equals 13 residues. This CDR3 is CSTWTSDSYEQYF. CDR3 in DNA: TGCAGCACCTGGACTAGCGACTCCTACGAGCAGTACTTC.

V is TRBV4-2 and J is TRBJ1-1; D call uncertain. V was clipped by 0 bases and J by 8 bases, with 10 bases between them. Germline V gene data show CDR1 as LGHNA and CDR2 as YNFKEQ. There are 13 residues in the CDR3. CDR3 nucleotides: TGTGCCAGCAGCCAAGAATTCAACAGAGAAGCTTTCTTT. Translated: CASSQEFNREAFF.

Here the CDR3 reads CASSSSTDTQYF. The CDR3 nucleotides are TGTGCCAGCAGCTCAAGCACAGATACGCAGTATTTT. The gene calls are TRBV7-8 and TRBJ2-3; no definite D call. Looked up from germline, CDR1 is SGHVS and CDR2 is FQNEAQ. The CDR3 consists of 12 residues. Trimming shortened V by 4 bases and J by 0 bases, and 2 bases separated the two germline ends.

Here the CDR3 DNA reads TGCGCCAGCAGCCTGGCGGGGACAGGGGGCGGATTGGCTGGGGCCAACGTCCTGACTTTC. It specifies CASSLAGTGGGLAGANVLTF. The V and J genes are TRBV5-1 and TRBJ2-6; TRBD1 agrees at 12 bases. Unmatched junction bases numbered 13, after V lost 4 bases and J lost 2 bases. CDR1 SGHRS and CDR2 YFSETQ come from the germline V gene. The CDR3 length is 20 residues. The full variable domain, its missing parts supplied by reference TRBV5-1 and TRBJ2-6, is KAGVTQTPRYLIKTRGQQVTLSCSPISGHRSVSWYQQTPGQGLQFLFEYFSETQRNKGNFPGRFSGRQFSNSRSEMNVSTLELGDSALYLCASSLAGTGGGLAGANVLTFGAGSRLTVL.

The CDR3 nucleotides are TGTGCCAGCAGGAAGACAGGGGCTGGAAACACCATATATTTT. Amino acid sequence: CASRKTGAGNTIYF. The chain combines TRBV2 with TRBJ1-3, with 8 positions matching TRBD1. This CDR3 is built from 14 residues. CDR1 and CDR2 (germline): SNHLY, FYNNEI. After removal of 6 bases from V and 2 bases from J, the junction contained 3 bases not matched to a gene.

The rearrangement links TRBV6-5 to TRBJ2-1; 7 positions agree with TRBD1. Per germline, CDR1 MNHEY and CDR2 SVGAGI. This CDR3 is built from 16 residues. Trimming cost V 4 bases and J 5 bases; bases outside gene matches: 11. DNA of the CDR3: TGTGCCAGCAGTTCTGGCCCGGGACAGATCGACAATGAGCAGTTCTTC. Translating gives CASSSGPGQIDNEQFF.

J is TRBJ2-4 and V is TRBV4-1, with 7 nucleotides matching TRBD1. Germline V gene lookup returns CDR1 MGHRA and CDR2 YSYEKL. The CDR3 is 17 residues long. The ends lost 0 bases at V and 6 bases at J; junction bases unmatched: 11. This chain's CDR3 is CASSQDRLTGPLNIQYF. In DNA, the CDR3 is TGCGCCAGCAGCCAAGATCGCTTGACAGGGCCTCTAAACATTCAGTACTTC.

The V and J genes are TRBV6-5 and TRBJ2-1; the D gene is possibly TRBD1 (6 bases). The V gene lost 4 bases and the J gene lost 4 bases, with 17 bases spanning the gap. The CDR3 length is 16 residues. Germline V gene data show CDR1 as MNHEY and CDR2 as SVGAGI. CDR3 loop: CASSLATGGHYNEQFF. In DNA, the CDR3 is TGTGCCAGCAGTTTAGCGACAGGCGGGCATTACAATGAGCAGTTCTTC.

The V gene is TRBV2, the J gene TRBJ1-2; no firm D call. Germline V gene sequence: CDR1 SNHLY, CDR2 FYNNEI. The CDR3 spans 15 residues. V dropped 3 bases and J dropped 4 bases, with 15 bases sitting between them. The CDR3 sequence is CASSDGWPTGYGYTF. The CDR3 DNA reads TGTGCCAGCAGTGATGGTTGGCCGACCGGCTATGGCTACACCTTC. Drawing the rest from reference TRBV2 and TRBJ1-2, the complete variable domain is EPEVTQTPSHQVTQMGQEVILRCVPISNHLYFYWYRQILGQKVEFLVSFYNNEISEKSEIFDDQFSVERPDGSNFTLKIRSTKLEDSAMYFCASSDGWPTGYGYTFGSGTRLTVV.

Notes on this clone: This clone may be a read error of a much larger clone one base away. This chain links TRBV27 with TRBJ1-1; D gene uncertain. The CDR3 runs to 13 residues. V was shortened by 7 bases and J by 4 bases, with 13 bases between the two germline ends. Germline CDR1 is MNHEY and CDR2 is SMNVEV (reference sequence). DNA of the CDR3: TGTGCCAGCAAAAGCGTGGTGAGCACTGAAGCTTTCTTT. It is translated as CASKSVVSTEAFF.

This clone came up a few times. The chain uses TRBV7-9 and TRBJ2-7; 7 nucleotides line up with TRBD2. V was pared by 6 bases and J by 3 bases, with 11 bases of the junction left unmatched. The V gene's germline CDR1 is SEHNR and CDR2 FQNEAQ (reference sequence). The CDR3 covers 15 residues. The CDR3 DNA sequence: TGTGCCAGCAGGGGAACTAGCGATACACGCTACGAGCAGTACTTC. Residues: CASRGTSDTRYEQYF. Together with reference TRBV7-9 and TRBJ2-7, the CDR3 gives the full variable domain: DTGVSQNPRHKITKRGQNVTFRCDPISEHNRLYWYRQTLGQGPEFLTYFQNEAQLEKSRLLSDRFSAERPKGSFSTLEIQRTEQGDSAMYLCASRGTSDTRYEQYFGPGTRLTVT.

This rearrangement joins TRBV7-9 to TRBJ1-2; D gene uncertain. Trimming removed 6 bases from V and 4 bases from J, with 9 bases in between. The CDR3 loop spans 12 amino acids. Germline CDR1 is SEHNR and CDR2 is FQNEAQ (reference sequence). CDR3 nucleotide sequence: TGTGCCAGCAGGGACGAGGGCTATGGCTACACCTTC. Amino acid sequence: CASRDEGYGYTF. The entire variable domain, with the rest obtained from reference TRBV7-9 and TRBJ1-2, is as follows: DTGVSQNPRHKITKRGQNVTFRCDPISEHNRLYWYRQTLGQGPEFLTYFQNEAQLEKSRLLSDRFSAERPKGSFSTLEIQRTEQGDSAMYLCASRDEGYGYTFGSGTRLTVV.